Sequencing of this TCR beta chain was carried out in a study of blood T cell repertoires in COVID-19. About the research overall: Acute and convalescent COVID-19 samples came from the United States, Italy and Spain. PBMCs, B-cell-depleted T cells, or T cells provided the cDNA or gDNA that made up the material.

Under the authors' procedure: Estimated nucleated cell counts came from reference gene primer amplification. Sequencing was performed with immunoSEQ multiplex PCR; in TCRdb, only in-frame clones are kept and a portion is missing. V and J calls plus clone size are reproduced from that table; the DNA served to infer D and trimming. The table includes more than 110,000 clones, approximately 80% detected once. The clonotype originates from a woman older than 75 with active or convalescent COVID-19. The source material was peripheral blood.

In nucleotides, the CDR3 is TGTGCCAGCAGTTTTCGGGTAATGGAGCAGTTCTTC. As protein: CASSFRVMEQFF. The chain carries TRBV27 and TRBJ2-1; D ambiguous. Germline V gives CDR1 MNHEY, CDR2 SMNVEV (reference sequence). The ends were cut back, 3 bases at V and 10 bases at J, with 10 bases in the middle. This CDR3 spans 12 amino acids.